This TCR beta chain was documented in a study of T cell clonotyping in hematopoietic cell transplantation. Whole-study findings and limits: Higher Inverse Simpson Index values in graft donor and pretransplant recipient predicted broader posttransplant TCR diversity.

Comment on this clone: Its antigen is not known.

The CDR3 has 13 amino acids. V was clipped by 4 bases and J by 4 bases, with 10 bases between them. Per the germline V gene, CDR1 is MNHNS and CDR2 is SASEGT. The assay was immunoSEQ multiplex PCR, and TCRdb's table has in-frame clones only and misses some. This sample carries roughly 40,000 clones, 95% of them seen once, and the ten largest clones take nearly 0.95%. The chain links TRBV6-1 to TRBJ1-2; the D gene is possibly TRBD1 (5 bases). The TCR comes from a man aged 25 to 40 in good health. Some clones in this sample may be carry-over from other donors' samples. The sample comprised peripheral blood mononuclear cells. CDR3 region: CASSAGPFYGYTF. CDR3 nucleotides: TGTGCCAGCAGTGCGGGACCGTTCTATGGCTACACCTTC.